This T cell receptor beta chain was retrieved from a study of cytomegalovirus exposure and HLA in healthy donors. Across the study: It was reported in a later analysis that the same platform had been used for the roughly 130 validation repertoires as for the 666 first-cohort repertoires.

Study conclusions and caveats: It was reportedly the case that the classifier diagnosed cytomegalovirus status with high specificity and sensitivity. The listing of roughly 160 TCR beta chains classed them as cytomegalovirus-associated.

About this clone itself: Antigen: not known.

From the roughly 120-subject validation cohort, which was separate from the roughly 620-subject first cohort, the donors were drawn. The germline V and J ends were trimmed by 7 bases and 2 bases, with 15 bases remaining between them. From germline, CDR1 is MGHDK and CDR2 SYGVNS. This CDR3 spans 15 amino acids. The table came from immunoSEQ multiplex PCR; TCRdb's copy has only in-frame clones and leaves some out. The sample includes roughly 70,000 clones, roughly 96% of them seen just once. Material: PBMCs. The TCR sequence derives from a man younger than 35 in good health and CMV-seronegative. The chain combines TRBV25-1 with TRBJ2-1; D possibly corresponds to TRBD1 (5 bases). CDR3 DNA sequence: TGTGCCAGCACCCCGGACATCCTGACCTACAATGAGCAGTTCTTC. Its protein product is CASTPDILTYNEQFF.